These 30 T cell receptor beta chains were all obtained from the same sample, sequenced in a study of blood T cell repertoires in COVID-19. The protocol was immunoSEQ multiplex PCR, while the TCRdb copy is restricted to in-frame clones and leaves out a portion. The sample gives 80,000 to 100,000 clones, roughly 70% of which show up once; 3.9% is in the top ten. The sequenced material came from peripheral blood. The source is a man between 65 and 80 years old with COVID-19, enrolled during active disease.

This clone was observed a few times. V is TRBV28 and J is TRBJ1-3; tentatively, D is TRBD1 (6 bases). This CDR3 is 14 amino acids long. The germline gives CDR1 MDHEN, CDR2 SYDVKM. With 3 bases removed from V and 3 bases from J, the gap between germline ends came to 9 bases. The CDR3 sequence: CASSLAGVGNTIYF. As DNA, the CDR3 is TGTGCCAGCAGTTTGGCAGGGGTTGGAAACACCATATATTTT.

The chain recombines TRBV6-6 with TRBJ2-3; D may be TRBD2 (6 bases). Trimming removed 3 bases from V and 8 bases from J, with 15 bases in between. Per germline, CDR1 MNHNY and CDR2 SVGAGI (reference sequence). CDR3 length equals 14 residues. The CDR3 is CASSYALASVTQYF. The CDR3 nucleotides are TGTGCCAGCAGTTATGCACTAGCATCGGTTACGCAGTATTTT.

V usage is TRBV18 and J usage is TRBJ1-5; no clear D. CDR3 size: 13 residues. Deletions cut 3 bases from V and 4 bases from J, with 7 bases between. Germline-derived CDR1 and CDR2 are KGHSH and LQKENI. The CDR3 loop is CASSPSFNQPQHF. The CDR3 bases are TGTGCCAGCTCACCGTCCTTTAATCAGCCCCAGCATTTT.

The V call is TRBV5-1, the J call TRBJ2-1, with D perhaps TRBD2 (6 bases). The V and J ends lost 4 bases and 5 bases respectively, with 10 bases between them. The CDR3 has 13 amino acids. The germline V gene encodes CDR1 SGHRS and CDR2 YFSETQ. This CDR3 is CASSPGVDNEQFF. CDR3 sequence (DNA): TGCGCCAGCAGCCCGGGGGTGGACAATGAGCAGTTCTTC.

The rearrangement joins TRBV6-6 to TRBJ2-1, with TRBD2 matching 13 bases. The CDR3 length is 17 residues. The germline gives CDR1 MNHNY, CDR2 SVGAGI (reference sequence). With V trimmed by 5 bases and J by 6 bases, 10 bases remained unmatched. CDR3 sequence (DNA): TGTGCCAGCAGTCCGCGAACTGGACTAGCGGGAGTCAATGAGCAGTTCTTC. Translated, it gives CASSPRTGLAGVNEQFF.

The V call is TRBV7-8, the J call TRBJ2-6; tentative D call: TRBD1 (5 bases). CDR3 size: 17 residues. CDR1 SGHVS and CDR2 FQNEAQ come from the germline V gene. V lost 1 base, J lost 3 bases, and 13 bases lay in between. For the CDR3, the DNA is TGTGCCAGCAGCTTAGTGACCAGGGCCCGTGGGGCCAACGTCCTGACTTTC. This codes for CASSLVTRARGANVLTF.

The rearrangement links TRBV11-2 to TRBJ2-3; 15 bases line up with TRBD2. Germline V gene lookup returns CDR1 SGHAT and CDR2 FQNNGV. J gave up 4 bases and V 0 bases, and 8 bases lay outside the gene matches. The CDR3 sequence is 19 residues long. In nucleotides, the CDR3 is TGTGCCAGCAGCTTAGACGGGACTAGCGGGAGGAACATGGCAGATACGCAGTATTTT. This sequence encodes CASSLDGTSGRNMADTQYF.

This clone was counted a single time. The chain has TRBV10-3 and TRBJ1-6; D unresolved. This CDR3 comprises 15 residues. The germline V gene encodes CDR1 ENHRY and CDR2 SYGVKD. Trimming pared 3 bases from V and 9 bases from J, leaving 15 bases between. CDR3 residues: CAISDRSGRGSPLHF. The DNA of the CDR3 is TGTGCCATCAGTGACAGGTCCGGACGGGGTTCACCCCTCCACTTT.

The chain employs TRBV5-1 and TRBJ2-1; TRBD2 matches 10 bases. Trimming removed 4 bases from V and 10 bases from J; junction bases left unmatched: 8. CDR1 and CDR2 (germline): SGHRS, YFSETQ. The CDR3 is 14 residues long. The CDR3 DNA reads as TGCGCCAGCAGCCCTAGCGGGAGCTCTCGCGAGCAGTTCTTC. It encodes CASSPSGSSREQFF.

On this clone: Other nucleotide sequences in the sample specify the same CDR3. The J gene is TRBJ2-5, the V gene TRBV5-1, with TRBD2 matching over 7 bases. V lost 4 bases to trimming and J lost 2 bases; unmatched junction nucleotides: 8. The CDR3 contains 15 residues. Germline-derived CDR1 and CDR2 are SGHRS and YFSETQ. CDR3 protein: CASSPGLAGQETQYF. CDR3 DNA: TGCGCCAGCAGCCCGGGGTTAGCGGGTCAAGAGACCCAGTACTTC.

In regard to this clone: One end of the junction does not line up with germline, which may come from a read error. The V gene is TRBV7-7, the J gene TRBJ2-7, with 13 bases lining up with TRBD2. This CDR3 comprises 15 residues. CDR1 SSHAT and CDR2 FNYEAQ come from the germline V gene (reference sequence). CDR3: CASSLGLAGVYEQYF. The CDR3 DNA is TGTGCTAGCAGCCTAGGACTAGCGGGAGTGTACGAGCAGTACTTC.

The rearrangement uses TRBV6-5 and TRBJ2-4; possible D gene TRBD2, 6 bases. This CDR3 contains 13 residues. Trimming shortened V by 8 bases and J by 3 bases, and 11 bases separated the two germline ends. Germline V gene lookup returns CDR1 MNHEY and CDR2 SVGAGI. CDR3 sequence: CASARGDKNIQYF. CDR3 in DNA: TGTGCCAGCGCGCGCGGGGACAAAAACATTCAGTACTTC.

V is TRBV11-3 and J is TRBJ2-5, with D possibly TRBD1 on 6 matching bases. Germline CDR1 is SGHNT and CDR2 is YENEEA. The CDR3 loop spans 15 amino acids. V was trimmed by 3 bases and J by 1 base, leaving 12 bases between them. The CDR3 here is CASSLAEQGQETQYF. The CDR3, as DNA: TGTGCCAGCAGCTTGGCCGAACAGGGCCAAGAGACCCAGTACTTC.

V is TRBV19 and J is TRBJ1-6; 7 nucleotides line up with TRBD1. Germline values: CDR1 LNHDA, CDR2 SQIVND (reference sequence). Trimming removed 5 bases from V and 7 bases from J; junction bases left unmatched: 11. The length of the CDR3 is 16 residues. CDR3 in amino acids: CASSSDRARGNSPLHF. The CDR3, as DNA: TGTGCCAGTAGTTCTGACAGGGCAAGAGGGAATTCACCCCTCCACTTT. Full variable domain (rest looked up from reference TRBV19 and TRBJ1-6): DGGITQSPKYLFRKEGQNVTLSCEQNLNHDAMYWYRQDPGQGLRLIYYSQIVNDFQKGDIAEGYSVSREKKESFPLTVTSAQKNPTAFYLCASSSDRARGNSPLHFGNGTRLTVT.

The chain couples TRBV18 to TRBJ1-5, with 10 bases lining up with TRBD1. The CDR3 covers 16 residues. Germline CDR1 reads KGHSH; CDR2 reads LQKENI. J was trimmed by 3 bases and V by 4 bases; bases with no gene match: 6. CDR3 sequence (DNA): TGTGCCAGCTCACGGAGACAGGGGGCAGACAATCAGCCCCAGCATTTT. It specifies CASSRRQGADNQPQHF.

This chain connects TRBV19 to TRBJ2-7; D is perhaps TRBD1 (5 bases). The CDR3 is 13 amino acids. Germline CDR1 and CDR2: LNHDA and SQIVND (reference sequence). V was trimmed by 5 bases and J by 3 bases, leaving 11 bases between them. This chain's CDR3 is CASSGGQGYEQYF. CDR3 bases: TGTGCCAGTAGTGGTGGACAAGGCTACGAGCAGTACTTC. The variable domain in full, completed from reference TRBV19 and TRBJ2-7, reads DGGITQSPKYLFRKEGQNVTLSCEQNLNHDAMYWYRQDPGQGLRLIYYSQIVNDFQKGDIAEGYSVSREKKESFPLTVTSAQKNPTAFYLCASSGGQGYEQYFGPGTRLTVT.

V gene TRBV14 combines with J gene TRBJ2-7; no definite D call. The CDR3 has 15 amino acids. Trimming cost V 5 bases and J 3 bases, with 17 bases left between them. Germline V gene data show CDR1 as SGHDN and CDR2 as FVKESK. CDR3 region: CASSRSFVLNYEQYF. Written as DNA, the CDR3 is TGTGCCAGCAGCAGGAGTTTCGTCCTCAACTACGAGCAGTACTTC. The complete variable domain, with remaining parts taken from reference TRBV14 and TRBJ2-7, reads EAGVTQFPSHSVIEKGQTVTLRCDPISGHDNLYWYRRVMGKEIKFLLHFVKESKQDESGMPNNRFLAERTGGTYSTLKVQPAELEDSGVYFCASSRSFVLNYEQYFGPGTRLTVT.

The chain recombines TRBV5-1 with TRBJ2-1, with 8 bases matching TRBD2. The V gene end was trimmed by 0 bases and the J gene end by 4 bases; junction bases not matched to a gene: 3. The germline V gene encodes CDR1 SGHRS and CDR2 YFSETQ. This CDR3 has 15 residues. Here the CDR3 reads CASSLEAGVYNEQFF. DNA of the CDR3: TGCGCCAGCAGCTTGGAAGCGGGAGTTTACAATGAGCAGTTCTTC. Variable domain in full (rest from reference TRBV5-1 and TRBJ2-1): KAGVTQTPRYLIKTRGQQVTLSCSPISGHRSVSWYQQTPGQGLQFLFEYFSETQRNKGNFPGRFSGRQFSNSRSEMNVSTLELGDSALYLCASSLEAGVYNEQFFGPGTRLTVL.

V usage is TRBV29-1 and J usage is TRBJ2-5; tentatively, D is TRBD1 (5 bases). The CDR3 covers 12 residues. Germline V gene lookup returns CDR1 SQVTM and CDR2 ANQGSEA. The V end lost 6 bases, the J end lost 2 bases, and 10 bases lay between the germline ends. Written as DNA, the CDR3 is TGCAGCGTCCGGGCAGGGCAAGAGACCCAGTACTTC. It specifies CSVRAGQETQYF.

The CDR3, as DNA: TGTGCCAGCAGTTTAAAGCAGGGGATGGATACGCAGTATTTT. Its translation is CASSLKQGMDTQYF. V gene TRBV27 combines with J gene TRBJ2-3, with D perhaps TRBD1 (6 bases). The CDR3 is 14 residues long. Trimming stripped 2 bases from V and 6 bases from J, with 12 bases between. Germline V CDR1 and CDR2: MNHEY, SMNVEV (reference sequence).

The sample holds a few counts of this clone. V and J are TRBV6-2 or TRBV6-3 and TRBJ2-7; 9 bases agree with TRBD1. V shed 5 bases, J shed 7 bases, and the junction held 3 bases outside the gene matches. This CDR3 region has 12 residues. The germline gives CDR1 MNHEY, CDR2 SVGEGT. The CDR3 is CASSTGGWEQYF. The CDR3 DNA is TGTGCCAGCAGTACAGGGGGCTGGGAGCAGTACTTC.

This clone appeared a single time. CDR3 sequence reads: CASSSISRGTGNQPQHF. The CDR3 nucleotides are TGTGCCAGCAGTTCCATAAGCCGGGGGACGGGAAATCAGCCCCAGCATTTT. The J gene is TRBJ1-5, the V gene TRBV28; maybe TRBD1 (5 bases). There are 17 residues in the CDR3. Per germline, CDR1 MDHEN and CDR2 SYDVKM. Trimming removed 4 bases at V and 4 bases at J, with 20 bases between.

Only one count was recorded for this clone. V usage is TRBV28 and J usage is TRBJ2-7, with 8 bases lining up with TRBD1. The CDR3 is 13 residues long. Unmatched junction bases numbered 6, after V lost 5 bases and J lost 6 bases. The V gene's germline CDR1 is MDHEN and CDR2 SYDVKM. The CDR3 reads CASSLPGTGEQYF. Written as DNA, the CDR3 is TGTGCCAGCAGTCTACCTGGGACAGGCGAGCAGTACTTC.

The V and J genes are TRBV24-1 and TRBJ2-3; the match to TRBD2 covers 7 bases. The trim removed 3 bases at V and 2 bases at J, leaving 10 bases unmatched. The CDR3 length is 17 residues. CDR1 and CDR2 (germline): KGHDR, SFDVKD. CDR3 protein: CATSDAGEDFNTDTQYF. The CDR3 DNA follows: TGTGCCACCAGTGATGCGGGGGAGGACTTTAACACAGATACGCAGTATTTT.

This chain uses TRBV7-2 with TRBJ1-5, with D possibly TRBD1 on 6 matching bases. The V and J ends lost 2 bases and 7 bases respectively, with 15 bases between them. The germline CDR1 and CDR2 sequences are SGHTA and FQGNSA. CDR3 size: 15 residues. CDR3 coding DNA: TGTGCCAGCAGCTTAACGGACCTTGGGGGCCAGCCCCAGCATTTT. Amino acids: CASSLTDLGGQPQHF.

The V and J genes are TRBV9 and TRBJ2-7; 8 bases match TRBD1. This CDR3 is 15 amino acids long. V trimming: 0 bases; J trimming: 5 bases; junction bases outside the gene matches: 7. Germline CDR1 reads SGDLS; CDR2 reads YYNGEE. The CDR3 loop reads CASSVATGTGDEQYF. The CDR3 DNA reads as TGTGCCAGCAGCGTAGCTACTGGGACAGGCGACGAGCAGTACTTC.

CDR3 sequence: CASSGLAGAYEQYF. The CDR3 nucleotides read TGTGCCAGCAGTGGACTAGCGGGGGCCTACGAGCAGTACTTC. The V call is TRBV6-2 or TRBV6-3, the J call TRBJ2-7; 13 bases are shared with TRBD2. Germline values: CDR1 MNHEY, CDR2 SVGEGT. This CDR3 spans 14 amino acids. V lost 5 bases, J lost 2 bases, and 0 bases stayed unmatched.

This clone was seen just once. This chain's CDR3 is CASSVGGTSEYTGELFF. CDR3 in DNA: TGTGCCAGCAGCGTAGGGGGGACTAGCGAATACACCGGGGAGCTGTTTTTT. This chain joins TRBV9 and TRBJ2-2, with TRBD2 matching over 10 bases. The CDR3 length is 17 residues. Germline CDR1 SGDLS, CDR2 YYNGEE. The V and J ends lost 0 bases and 3 bases, in that order; junction bases with no gene match: 5.

The chain joins TRBV5-4 to TRBJ1-1; 10 bases are shared with TRBD1. There are 16 residues in the CDR3. Trimming took 1 base from V and 6 from J; bases not matched to a gene: 9. Per germline, CDR1 SGHNT and CDR2 YYREEE (reference sequence). The CDR3 protein is CASSLPGTGVRAEAFF. Written as DNA, the CDR3 is TGTGCCAGCAGCTTGCCCGGGACAGGGGTTAGGGCTGAAGCTTTCTTT.

This rearrangement joins TRBV30 to TRBJ1-1; D not resolved. Germline V gives CDR1 GTSNPN, CDR2 SVGIG (reference sequence). This CDR3 has 13 residues. Between the trimmed V and J ends, which lost 8 bases and 0 bases, there was a span of 13 bases. In nucleotides, the CDR3 is TGTGCCGGCCGTTCGAGGGTGAACACTGAAGCTTTCTTT. This encodes CAGRSRVNTEAFF.